This T cell receptor beta chain appears in the sequencing data of a study of sequential checkpoint blockade in melanoma. Study-level background: Patients were randomized 1:1 to nivolumab-then-ipilimumab or ipilimumab-then-nivolumab first-line.

Treatment described: randomized to nivolumab then ipilimumab (arm A) or the reverse (arm B). DNA-damaging chemotherapy had not been given to any patient beforehand. Sorted cells were live CD3+CD8+, lacking CD19 and CD56, from PBMCs. CDR3 length equals 9 residues. Looked up from germline, CDR1 is LNHDA and CDR2 is SQIVND (reference sequence). V lost 11 bases, J lost 4 bases, and 6 bases lay in between. Sequenced by immunoSEQ multiplex PCR; TCRdb stores in-frame clones only, minus some. This sample yields approximately 5,000 clones, of which 70% to 90% are seen a single time; around 9% belongs to the top ten.

Here the sequenced sample was CD8+ T cells sorted from blood (inferred from file names), taken from a patient given nivolumab and ipilimumab in sequence. The clonotype comes from a human donor with melanoma. This chain joins TRBV19 and TRBJ2-7, with D uncertain. For the CDR3, the DNA is TGTGCCGCCAGTTACGAGCAGTACTTC. It encodes CAASYEQYF.